This is a list of T cell receptor beta chains from one sample in a study of shared clonotypes between healthy human individuals. Using immunoSEQ multiplex PCR, the repertoire was profiled, and TCRdb retains in-frame clones only, with some absent. The sample holds fewer than 2.5 million clones; over 85% are singletons and the top ten take 0.36%. The sequencing sample was made of naive CD4+ T cells from PBMCs. These receptors were taken from a man between 18 and 29 years old in good health. Some clones in this sample may be carry-over from other donors' samples. Each CDR3 is given with its conserved first and last residue. A D gene is named only where the DNA matches it firmly. Clone size, where shown, is once, few, many, or a class for clones that have expanded.

d_call clone_size j_call v_call cdr3_aa cdr3_nt
- - TRBJ2-2 TRBV28 CASSLSVPAGIPPHTGELFF TGTGCCAGCAGTTTGTCCGTCCCGGCGGGTATACCCCCACACACCGGGGAGCTGTTTTTT
- - TRBJ1-1 TRBV6-5 CASSLRGENTEAFF TGTGCCAGCAGCCTCCGCGGCGAGAACACTGAAGCTTTCTTT
- - TRBJ2-7 TRBV18 CASSLVRGRTLRHEQYF TGTGCCAGCTCACTGGTTAGAGGACGGACCCTACGCCACGAGCAGTACTTC
- - TRBJ1-5 TRBV21-1 CASSSDYSDRDRFVGNQPQHF TGTGCCAGCAGCAGCGATTATTCCGACAGGGATCGGTTTGTAGGCAATCAGCCCCAGCATTTT
- - TRBJ2-7 TRBV5-1 CASSWGTFTTGVYEQYF TGCGCCAGCAGCTGGGGTACCTTCACAACGGGTGTTTACGAGCAGTACTTC
TRBD2 once TRBJ2-2 TRBV2 CASGGREGGELFF TGTGCCAGCGGCGGCAGGGAGGGCGGGGAGCTGTTTTTT
TRBD1 - TRBJ1-2 TRBV5-4 CASSSPGQGAGGYTF TGTGCCAGCAGTTCCCCGGGACAGGGGGCGGGTGGCTACACCTTC
TRBD1 - TRBJ1-2 TRBV11-1 CASSLGLQGDYGYTF TGTGCCAGCAGCTTAGGACTCCAGGGGGACTATGGCTACACCTTC
- - TRBJ1-2 TRBV30 CAWSDTGYGYTF TGTGCCTGGAGTGATACGGGGTATGGCTACACCTTC
- - TRBJ1-4 TRBV18 CASSRGLLGEKLFF TGTGCCAGCTCACGAGGGCTGTTGGGTGAAAAACTGTTTTTT
- - TRBJ1-2 TRBV7-3 CASSFSSRDGYTF TGTGCCAGCAGCTTCTCCTCCCGGGATGGCTACACCTTC
TRBD1 - TRBJ1-1 TRBV5-1 CASSLRTGGMNTEAFF TGCGCCAGCAGCTTACGGACAGGGGGTATGAACACTGAAGCTTTCTTT
TRBD1 - TRBJ1-2 TRBV28 CASSSLRTGVNYGYTF TGTGCCAGCAGCTCACTTAGGACAGGGGTAAACTATGGCTACACCTTC
- - TRBJ1-1 TRBV25-1 CASRFTGLEAFF TGTGCCAGCAGATTCACAGGGCTTGAAGCTTTCTTT
- - TRBJ2-7 TRBV28 CASSLPGRSYEQYF TGTGCCAGCAGTTTACCGGGACGGTCCTACGAGCAGTACTTC
TRBD1 - TRBJ2-7 TRBV5-4 CASSLEQGANEQYF TGTGCCAGCAGCTTGGAACAGGGGGCCAACGAGCAGTACTTC
- - TRBJ2-1 TRBV7-3 CASSPPPYNEQFF TGTGCCAGCAGCCCGCCGCCATACAATGAGCAGTTCTTC
TRBD2 - TRBJ2-1 TRBV7-2 CASDPPVSGRAHEQFF TGTGCCAGCGACCCCCCGGTTAGCGGGAGAGCCCATGAGCAGTTCTTC